The 12 T cell receptor beta chains in this list originate from one sample, sequenced in a study of response to subunit inactivated influenza vaccine. TCRdb passed the RT-PCR reads through MiXCR, listing each CDR3 protein once. The table has 650,000 to 700,000 distinct CDR3 sequences, approximately 15% seen once; the top ten hold under 14%. The source material was PBMCs from blood, sampled 11 to 12 days after vaccination. These receptors were collected from a man aged 45-65 years who received an inactivated influenza vaccine.

The chain links TRBV5-1 to TRBJ1-1; 7 bases align to TRBD1. V shed 6 bases and J 3 bases; nucleotides not matched to a gene: 11. The CDR3 spans 15 residues. The germline gives CDR1 SGHRS, CDR2 YFSETQ. The CDR3, as DNA: TGCGCCAGCACCCCGAGGTCTACAGGGGACACTGAAGCTTTCTTT. Residues: CASTPRSTGDTEAFF.

This clonotype was observed a few times. The chain has TRBV5-6 and TRBJ2-4; D perhaps matches TRBD1 (5 bases). V was pared by 0 bases and J by 4 bases, with 8 bases between. CDR3 length: 14 residues. Germline assignment: CDR1 SGHDT and CDR2 YYEEEE. This CDR3 reads CASSLGQLKNIQYF. The CDR3 nucleotides are TGTGCCAGCAGCTTGGGACAGTTAAAAAACATTCAGTACTTC.

The sample holds a few counts of this clonotype. V is TRBV20-1 and J is TRBJ2-2, with 10 bases aligning to TRBD2. CDR1 and CDR2 (germline): DFQATT, SNEGSKA (reference sequence). The CDR3 loop spans 14 amino acids. After removal of 4 bases from V and 4 bases from J, the junction contained 3 bases not matched to a gene. This CDR3 reads CSANSGRGTGELFF. As DNA, the CDR3 is TGCAGTGCTAACAGCGGGAGGGGCACCGGGGAGCTGTTTTTT.

This clonotype was observed many times. This chain uses TRBV5-1 with TRBJ2-5; 7 positions agree with TRBD2. Germline V lookup: CDR1 SGHRS, CDR2 YFSETQ. The CDR3 has 15 residues. J gave up 0 bases and V 2 bases, and 4 bases lay outside the gene matches. In nucleotides, the CDR3 is TGCGCCAGCAGCTTCGCTAGCGGATACCAAGAGACCCAGTACTTC. Its translation is CASSFASGYQETQYF.

This chain joins TRBV3-1 and TRBJ2-7, with D perhaps assigned TRBD1 or TRBD2 (5 bases each). V lost 2 bases and J 3 bases, leaving 14 bases between the germline ends. The CDR3 spans 15 residues. Germline CDR1 LGHDT, CDR2 YNNKEL (reference sequence). CDR3 sequence reads: CASSQIPGRNYEQYF. The CDR3 DNA reads TGTGCCAGCAGCCAAATACCGGGACGGAACTACGAGCAGTACTTC.

This clonotype was counted only a few times. This chain links TRBV28 with TRBJ1-2, with D possibly matching TRBD1 (6 bases). The V end was cut by 6 bases, the J end by 7 bases, with 27 bases between. CDR1 and CDR2 (germline): MDHEN, SYDVKM. This CDR3 comprises 17 residues. For the CDR3, the DNA is TGTGCCAGCAGCCTCGGGACACTAAACTTGGGCAAACTTGGCTACACCTTC. Its translation: CASSLGTLNLGKLGYTF.

This chain connects TRBV15 to TRBJ2-7, with 10 bases fitting TRBD1. Germline-derived CDR1 and CDR2 are LNHNV and YYDKDF (reference sequence). Trimming removed 5 bases from V and 6 bases from J; junction bases left unmatched: 13. The CDR3 has 16 amino acids. The CDR3 DNA is TGTGCCACCAGCGCCCGCCGGGACAGGGGAGCCCGCGAGCAGTACTTC. It specifies CATSARRDRGAREQYF.

This clonotype has more than one count but fewer than ten. The V and J genes are TRBV7-3 and TRBJ2-3; tentatively, D is TRBD1 (5 bases). V lost 5 bases to trimming and J lost 2 bases, with 11 bases between them. The CDR3 spans 14 residues. The germline V gene has CDR1 SGHTA and CDR2 FQGTGA. This chain's CDR3 is CASSAGKVTDTQYF. The CDR3 coding sequence is TGTGCCAGCAGCGCAGGGAAGGTCACAGATACGCAGTATTTT. Looking up the rest from reference TRBV7-3 and TRBJ2-3 gives the full variable domain: GAGVSQTPSNKVTEKGKYVELRCDPISGHTALYWYRQSLGQGPEFLIYFQGTGAADDSGLPNDRFFAVRPEGSVSTLKIQRTERGDSAVYLCASSAGKVTDTQYFGPGTRLTVL.

Only a few counts were recorded for this clonotype. It may be a read error: a sequence one base away is much more abundant. The chain has TRBV7-2 and TRBJ2-3; D remains ambiguous. The CDR3 totals 11 residues. Germline assignment: CDR1 SGHTA and CDR2 FQGNSA. The V end was cut by 5 bases, the J end by 4 bases, with 4 bases between. CDR3: CASSRPDTQYF. CDR3 DNA sequence: TGTGCCAGCAGCCGACCAGATACGCAGTATTTT.

The V and J genes are TRBV6-1 and TRBJ2-1; 10 bases align to TRBD1. This CDR3 has 17 amino acids. V lost 6 bases to trimming and J lost 2 bases; unmatched junction nucleotides: 10. The V gene's germline CDR1 is MNHNS and CDR2 SASEGT. CDR3 in DNA: TGTGCCAGCAGGCGGGACAGGGGAGCGGCCACCTACAATGAGCAGTTCTTC. Translation: CASRRDRGAATYNEQFF.

CDR3 sequence: CASSLLGDNEKLFF. The CDR3 region has the DNA TGTGCCAGCAGCTTATTAGGGGATAATGAAAAACTGTTTTTT. The chain combines TRBV7-6 with TRBJ1-4, with D possibly TRBD1 on 5 matching bases. The CDR3 totals 14 residues. The germline gives CDR1 SGHVS, CDR2 FNYEAQ. V dropped 2 bases and J dropped 4 bases, with 8 bases sitting between them. The full variable domain, rest sourced from reference TRBV7-6 and TRBJ1-4, is GAGVSQSPRYKVTKRGQDVALRCDPISGHVSLYWYRQALGQGPEFLTYFNYEAQQDKSGLPNDRFSAERPEGSISTLTIQRTEQRDSAMYRCASSLLGDNEKLFFGSGTQLSVL.

There are many counts of this clonotype. The chain recombines TRBV10-3 with TRBJ2-3; TRBD1 agrees at 8 bases. The trim removed 6 bases at V and 6 bases at J, leaving 5 bases unmatched. Germline CDR1 and CDR2: ENHRY and SYGVKD. The CDR3 is made up of 13 amino acids. This CDR3 is CAIRGTGGDTQYF. The CDR3 DNA follows: TGTGCCATCAGGGGGACAGGAGGGGATACGCAGTATTTT.